This TCR beta chain was recorded in a study of memory B cells and T cells in multiple sclerosis. The study, taken as a whole, reports: Compartments had unequal clone-set sizes, affecting shared clonotype counts.

Trimming left V 4 bases short and J 2 bases short, with 25 bases between. Germline V gives CDR1 GTSNPN, CDR2 SVGIG (reference sequence). The CDR3 length is 18 residues. Note on this clone: Antigen unknown.

CFSE-dim autoproliferating and CFSE-high non-proliferating T cells from unstimulated culture were sequenced separately. Cultures began with roughly 5.4x10^7 CFSE-labeled PBMCs, unstimulated for more than 6 days, with replicate wells pooled. The PBMCs received approximately 0.5 uM CFSE and serum-free culture with no added stimuli. Data came from immunoSEQ multiplex PCR; TCRdb stores just in-frame clones and leaves some out. The data hold some 49,000 clones, with roughly 87% observed a single time. The chain couples TRBV30 to TRBJ2-3, with D tentatively TRBD2 (6 bases). Sequencing was done on a sample of PBMCs from blood kept in culture. The receptor's source is a human donor with multiple sclerosis. CDR3: CAWTPFGGRWGSTDTQYF. CDR3 DNA: TGTGCCTGGACCCCTTTCGGGGGAAGGTGGGGTTCCACAGATACGCAGTATTTT.